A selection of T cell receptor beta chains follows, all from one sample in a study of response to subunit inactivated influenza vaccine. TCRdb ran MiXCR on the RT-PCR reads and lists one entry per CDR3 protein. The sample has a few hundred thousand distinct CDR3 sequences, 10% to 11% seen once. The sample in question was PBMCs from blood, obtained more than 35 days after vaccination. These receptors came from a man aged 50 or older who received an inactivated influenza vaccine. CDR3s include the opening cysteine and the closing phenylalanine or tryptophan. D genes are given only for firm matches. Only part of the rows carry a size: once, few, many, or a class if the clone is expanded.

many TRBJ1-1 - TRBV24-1 CATSESGGVGNTEAFF TGTGCCACCAGTGAAAGCGGGGGCGTTGGGAACACTGAAGCTTTCTTT
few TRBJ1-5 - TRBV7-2 CASSSSRGLWQPQHF TGTGCCAGCAGCTCCTCGAGGGGGTTATGGCAGCCCCAGCATTTT
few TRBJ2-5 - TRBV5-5 CASSLLGQTQYF TGTGCCAGCAGCTTGTTGGGTCAGACCCAGTACTTC
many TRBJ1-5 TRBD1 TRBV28 CASSSTGGLNQPQHF TGTGCCAGCAGTTCCACAGGGGGCCTTAATCAGCCCCAGCATTTT
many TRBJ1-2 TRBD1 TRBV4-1 CASSPEQGYYGYTF TGCGCCAGCAGCCCCGAACAGGGGTACTATGGCTACACCTTC
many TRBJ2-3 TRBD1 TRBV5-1 CASSLAGTGGTDTQYF TGCGCCAGCAGCTTGGCCGGGACAGGGGGCACAGATACGCAGTATTTT
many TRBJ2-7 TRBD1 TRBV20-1 CSARDPRQGANEQYF TGCAGTGCTAGAGATCCCAGACAGGGGGCCAACGAGCAGTACTTC
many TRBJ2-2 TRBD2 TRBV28 CASSFWTSGTGELFF TGTGCCAGCAGTTTTTGGACTAGCGGGACCGGGGAGCTGTTTTTT
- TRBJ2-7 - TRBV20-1 CSARDPRGAGEQYF TGCAGTGCTAGAGATCCCAGGGGCGCGGGGGAGCAGTACTTC
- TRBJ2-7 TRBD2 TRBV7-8 CASSLNGRPIAGGINEQYF TGTGCCAGCAGCTTAAACGGACGCCCCATAGCGGGAGGGATTAACGAGCAGTACTTC
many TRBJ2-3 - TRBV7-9 CASSSGYSTDTQYF TGTGCCAGCAGCTCCGGTTATAGCACAGATACGCAGTATTTT
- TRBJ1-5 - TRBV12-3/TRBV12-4 CASSLKFLQPQHF TGTGCCAGCAGTTTAAAGTTTCTTCAGCCCCAGCATTTT
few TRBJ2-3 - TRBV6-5 CASSYSVVGDTQYF TGTGCCAGCAGTTACTCAGTTGTGGGAGATACGCAGTATTTT
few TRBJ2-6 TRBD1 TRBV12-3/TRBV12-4 CASSGRTGHSGANVLTF TGTGCCAGCAGTGGCCGGACAGGGCACTCTGGGGCCAACGTCCTGACTTTC
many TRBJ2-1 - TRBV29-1 CSVEDAGNEQFF TGCAGCGTTGAAGACGCTGGTAATGAGCAGTTCTTC
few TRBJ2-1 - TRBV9 CASSVVGNSNEQFF TGTGCCAGCAGCGTAGTCGGGAACTCCAATGAGCAGTTCTTC
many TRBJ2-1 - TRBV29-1 CSVEAGLVADEQFF TGCAGCGTTGAAGCTGGGCTAGTCGCAGATGAGCAGTTCTTC
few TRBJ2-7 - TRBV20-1 CSAPMTVRDEQYF TGCAGTGCTCCCATGACAGTCCGAGACGAGCAGTACTTC
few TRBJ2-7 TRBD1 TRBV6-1 CASSESETGNGQYF TGTGCCAGCAGTGAATCCGAGACAGGGAACGGGCAGTACTTC
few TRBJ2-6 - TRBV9 CASSVSTGANVLTF TGTGCCAGCAGCGTCTCGACTGGGGCCAACGTCCTGACTTTC
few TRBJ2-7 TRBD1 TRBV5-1 CASSLGDRGRGEQYF TGCGCCAGCAGCTTGGGGGACAGGGGGCGCGGGGAGCAGTACTTC
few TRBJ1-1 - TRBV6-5 CASSYSRHHTEAFF TGTGCCAGCAGTTACTCGAGGCACCACACTGAAGCTTTCTTT
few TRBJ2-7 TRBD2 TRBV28 CASSLLAGGVYEQYF TGTGCCAGCAGTTTACTAGCGGGAGGGGTCTACGAGCAGTACTTC
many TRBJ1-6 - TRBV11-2 CASSSVGGRAYNSPLHF TGTGCCAGCAGCTCCGTGGGGGGGCGAGCTTATAATTCACCCCTCCACTTT
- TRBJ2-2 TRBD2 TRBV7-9 CASSWLAGGLRTGELFF TGTGCCAGCAGCTGGCTAGCGGGGGGCCTCAGAACCGGGGAGCTGTTTTTT
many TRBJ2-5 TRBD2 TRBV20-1 CSARGGGSETQYF TGCAGTGCTAGGGGTGGCGGGAGTGAGACCCAGTACTTC
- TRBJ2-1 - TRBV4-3 CASSQVGGPNEQFF TGCGCCAGCAGCCAAGTCGGGGGGCCCAATGAGCAGTTCTTC
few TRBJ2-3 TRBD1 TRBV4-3 CASSLQDRGHVDTQYF TGCGCCAGCAGCCTGCAGGACAGGGGGCATGTAGATACGCAGTATTTT
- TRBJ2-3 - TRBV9 CASSVGEATDTQYF TGTGCCAGCAGCGTAGGAGAAGCTACAGATACGCAGTATTTT
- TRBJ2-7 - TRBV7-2 CASSFGTQAVEQYF TGTGCCAGCAGCTTTGGGACCCAAGCAGTTGAGCAGTACTTC
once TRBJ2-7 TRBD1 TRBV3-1 CASSAPGQGFWEQYF TGTGCCAGCAGCGCACCGGGACAGGGGTTTTGGGAGCAGTACTTC
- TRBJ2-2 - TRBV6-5 CASSWERHLTGELFF TGTGCCAGCAGTTGGGAAAGACACTTAACCGGGGAGCTGTTTTTT
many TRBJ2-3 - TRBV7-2 CASSLRTPSTDTQYF TGTGCCAGCAGCTTAAGGACTCCCAGCACAGATACGCAGTATTTT
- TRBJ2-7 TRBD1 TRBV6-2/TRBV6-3 CASSPGQGDKYF TGTGCCAGCAGTCCGGGACAGGGGGACAAGTACTTC
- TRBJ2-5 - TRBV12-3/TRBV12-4 CASSLRFEGGETQYF TGTGCCAGCAGTTTAAGGTTTGAGGGGGGGGAGACCCAGTACTTC
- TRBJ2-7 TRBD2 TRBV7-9 CASSSLAGVDSYEQYF TGTGCCAGCAGCTCATTAGCGGGGGTAGACTCCTACGAGCAGTACTTC
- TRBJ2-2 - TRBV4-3 CASSQELGGNTGELFF TGCGCCAGCAGCCAAGAGCTGGGGGGCAACACCGGGGAGCTGTTTTTT
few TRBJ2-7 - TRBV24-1 CATQRGEVPYEQYF TGTGCCACCCAGCGAGGGGAGGTACCCTACGAGCAGTACTTC
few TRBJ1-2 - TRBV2 CASSVIQGSVYGYTF TGTGCCAGCAGTGTAATCCAGGGCTCGGTCTATGGCTACACCTTC
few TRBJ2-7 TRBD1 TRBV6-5 CASSSQGGGYEQYF TGTGCCAGCAGTTCACAGGGGGGAGGCTACGAGCAGTACTTC
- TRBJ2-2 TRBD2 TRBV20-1 CSAAGAGELFF TGCAGTGCCGCGGGGGCCGGGGAGCTGTTTTTT
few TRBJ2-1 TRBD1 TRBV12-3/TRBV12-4 CASSRDRARNEQFF TGTGCCAGCAGCCGGGACAGGGCCCGCAATGAGCAGTTCTTC
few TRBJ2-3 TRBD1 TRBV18 CASSPRGLVTDTQYF TGTGCCAGCTCACCTAGGGGGCTGGTCACAGATACGCAGTATTTT
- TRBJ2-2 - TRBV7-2 CASSPHQGNTGELFF TGTGCCAGCAGCCCCCACCAGGGGAACACCGGGGAGCTGTTTTTT
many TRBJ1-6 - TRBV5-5 CASSFSGYNNSPLHF TGTGCCAGCAGCTTCTCAGGGTATAATAATTCACCCCTCCACTTT
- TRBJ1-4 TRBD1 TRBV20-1 CSASGQANEKLFF TGCAGTGCTTCGGGACAGGCTAATGAAAAACTGTTTTTT
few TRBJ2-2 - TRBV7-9 CASSSPTVSTGELFF TGTGCCAGCAGCTCTCCGACGGTATCGACCGGGGAGCTGTTTTTT
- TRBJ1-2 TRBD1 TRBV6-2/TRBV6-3 CASRRQGRIYGYTF TGTGCCAGCAGAAGACAGGGGAGAATCTATGGCTACACCTTC